This T cell receptor (beta chain) was captured by sequencing in a study of T-cell reconstitution after alpha-beta-depleted transplantation in children. This clonotype was seen ten or more times. In germline, CDR1 is SGHRS, CDR2 YFSETQ. V shed 4 bases, J shed 8 bases, and the junction held 11 bases outside the gene matches. This CDR3 has 15 amino acids. Molecular barcoding with unique molecular identifiers was used for the TCRbeta library. TCRdb passed the PCR reads through MiXCR, listing each CDR3 protein once. The sample lists 250,000 to 300,000 distinct CDR3 sequences; 9.5% to 10% were seen once. The specimen was PBMCs from the stem cell graft donor, collected from the stem cell graft. The TCR originated in a human donor who donated a stem cell graft to a child with SCID. This chain links TRBV5-1 with TRBJ1-4; 7 nucleotides align to TRBD1. CDR3 DNA: TGCGCCAGCAGCCCCCGACAGGGAATCAACGAAAAACTGTTTTTT. It specifies CASSPRQGINEKLFF.